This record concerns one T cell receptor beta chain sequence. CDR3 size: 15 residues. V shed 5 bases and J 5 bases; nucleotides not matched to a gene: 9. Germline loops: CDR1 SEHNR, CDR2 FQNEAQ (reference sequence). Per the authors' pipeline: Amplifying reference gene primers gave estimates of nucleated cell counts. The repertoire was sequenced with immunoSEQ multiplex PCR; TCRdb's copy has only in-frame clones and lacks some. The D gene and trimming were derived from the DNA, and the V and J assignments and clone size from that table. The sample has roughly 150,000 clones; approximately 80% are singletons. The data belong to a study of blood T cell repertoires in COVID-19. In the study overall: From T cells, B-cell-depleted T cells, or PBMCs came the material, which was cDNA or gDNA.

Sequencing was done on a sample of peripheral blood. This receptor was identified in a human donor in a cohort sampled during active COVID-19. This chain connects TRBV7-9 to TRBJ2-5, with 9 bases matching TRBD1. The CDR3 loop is CASSVPGQGAETQYF. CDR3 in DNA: TGTGCCAGCAGCGTTCCGGGACAGGGCGCGGAGACCCAGTACTTC.